This TCR beta chain appears in the sequencing data of a study of shared clonotypes between healthy human individuals. Study in general: The plates for each donor numbered three CD4 naive, three CD4 memory, two CD8 naive and one CD8 memory.

The naive CD8 subset, CD45RO-negative cells positively selected for CCR7, excluded terminally differentiated effector memory CD45RA+ cells. Nashville, Tennessee was home to all donors, who were Caucasian adults. At the deep level, the assay was run. Generated by immunoSEQ multiplex PCR, the TCRdb table keeps only in-frame clones and is missing some. The sample records hundreds of thousands of clones, roughly 96% being singletons. General study points: With few donors, the genetic and exposure-history diversity represented was limited.

From germline, CDR1 is LNHDA and CDR2 SQIVND (reference sequence). The CDR3 is made up of 13 amino acids. The V end was cut by 1 base, the J end by 6 bases, with 9 bases between. Regarding this clone: Its specificity is unknown.

The chain combines TRBV19 with TRBJ1-2; unclear D gene. This TCR was recovered from a woman aged 25 to 39 in good health. The source material was naive CD8+ T cells sorted from blood. The CDR3 nucleotides read TGTGCCAGTAGTATAGTTCTAGATAATGGCTACACCTTC. This gives the protein CASSIVLDNGYTF.